Following are 32 T cell receptor beta chains from one sample sequenced in a study of blood T cells in healthy people across ages. A second PCR, run for about 7 to 11 cycles, used a sample-barcoded 5' primer plus a J-beta primer mix. Each CDR3 protein gets one entry after TCRdb re-called the 5' RACE reads with MiXCR. This sample yields just over 1 million distinct CDR3 sequences, of which 40% to 55% are seen a single time; under 20% belongs to the top ten. The specimen sequenced was blood. The receptors here all came from an older woman in good health.

The CDR3 DNA follows: TGTGCCAGCAGGCTACAAGGAGGCGCAGATACGCAGTATTTT. Protein product: CASRLQGGADTQYF. This chain joins TRBV6-1 and TRBJ2-3; D possibly corresponds to TRBD2 (5 bases). Between the trimmed V and J ends, which lost 6 bases and 4 bases, there was a span of 14 bases. Germline V gives CDR1 MNHNS, CDR2 SASEGT. This CDR3 has 14 amino acids.

The V gene is TRBV5-1, the J gene TRBJ2-1; 9 bases align to TRBD2. CDR1 SGHRS and CDR2 YFSETQ come from the germline V gene. The CDR3 contains 14 residues. The junction had 7 bases not matched to a gene; V was cut back by 4 bases and J by 8 bases. CDR3 sequence reads: CASSVAGGPHEQFF. In nucleotides, the CDR3 is TGCGCCAGCAGCGTCGCGGGAGGGCCCCATGAGCAGTTCTTC.

The V call is TRBV20-1, the J call TRBJ2-1; a possible D gene is TRBD2 (5 bases). The germline V gene has CDR1 DFQATT and CDR2 SNEGSKA (reference sequence). V dropped 2 bases and J dropped 3 bases, with 11 bases sitting between them. This CDR3 region has 14 residues. In nucleotides, the CDR3 is TGCAGTGCTAGACTGGTGGGAGTCTACAATGAGCAGTTCTTC. Protein product: CSARLVGVYNEQFF.

The chain combines TRBV19 with TRBJ1-2, with D maybe TRBD1 (6 bases). V dropped 6 bases and J dropped 6 bases, with 14 bases sitting between them. CDR1 is LNHDA and CDR2 is SQIVND in the germline V gene (reference sequence). This CDR3 is 13 amino acids long. The CDR3 DNA sequence: TGTGCCAGTAGCATACAGGGCACCCATGGCTACACCTTC. Its protein product is CASSIQGTHGYTF.

This clonotype was counted between two and nine times. The rearrangement links TRBV7-6 to TRBJ2-7; D is uncertain. Germline V lookup: CDR1 SGHVS, CDR2 FNYEAQ. Trimming stripped 5 bases from V and 0 bases from J, with 8 bases between. This CDR3 spans 13 amino acids. The CDR3 bases are TGTGCCAGCAGCCCTCACGACTCCTACGAGCAGTACTTC. Encoded protein: CASSPHDSYEQYF.

This chain joins TRBV6-2 or TRBV6-3 and TRBJ1-4, with D tentatively TRBD1 (5 bases). V was clipped by 6 bases and J by 8 bases, with 19 bases between them. The germline V gene encodes CDR1 MNHEY and CDR2 SVGEGT. The CDR3 length is 15 residues. The CDR3 nucleotides are TGTGCCAGCAGCCTTCTGGGAGGGGTGAAAGAAAAACTGTTTTTT. Protein product: CASSLLGGVKEKLFF.

This sequence joins TRBV7-6 and TRBJ2-5, with 7 bases matching TRBD2. The J segment lost 4 bases and the V segment lost 2 bases, leaving 10 bases of the junction unmatched. Germline loops: CDR1 SGHVS, CDR2 FNYEAQ. There are 16 residues in the CDR3. CDR3 sequence (DNA): TGTGCCAGCAGCTTACAGGGCGGGAGTTGGGCAGAGACCCAGTACTTC. Protein: CASSLQGGSWAETQYF.

J is TRBJ1-2 and V is TRBV6-5, with D unclear. The CDR3 sequence is 11 residues long. Germline values: CDR1 MNHEY, CDR2 SVGAGI. V lost 4 bases and J 7 bases, leaving 7 bases between the germline ends. CDR3 nucleotide sequence: TGTGCCAGCAGTTCCCGTACTGGCTACACCTTC. It translates to CASSSRTGYTF.

This rearrangement joins TRBV9 to TRBJ2-4, with 7 bases identical to TRBD2. The end of the DNA fits TRBJ2-7 better, so the J call may be wrong. This CDR3 has 14 amino acids. The V gene's germline CDR1 is SGDLS and CDR2 YYNGEE. CDR3 in amino acids: CASSRSGTFYEQYF. DNA of the CDR3: TGTGCCAGCAGCAGGAGCGGGACCTTCTACGAGCAGTACTTC.

This clonotype showed up just a few times. CDR3 loop: CASSLSREGYGYTF. The CDR3 bases are TGTGCCAGCAGTTTGTCGAGGGAAGGATATGGCTACACCTTC. This chain uses TRBV12-3 or TRBV12-4 with TRBJ1-2; D unclear. The CDR3 spans 14 residues. V lost 3 bases, J lost 5 bases, and 13 bases lay in between.

The gene calls are TRBV5-1 and TRBJ2-1; 12 bases match TRBD2. V trimming: 4 bases; J trimming: 2 bases; junction bases outside the gene matches: 7. The CDR3 sequence is 17 residues long. CDR1 SGHRS and CDR2 YFSETQ come from the germline V gene. CDR3 protein: CASSLWTSGIAYNEQFF. Here the CDR3 DNA reads TGCGCCAGCAGCCTATGGACTAGCGGGATAGCCTACAATGAGCAGTTCTTC. Supplemented by reference TRBV5-1 and TRBJ2-1, the full variable domain reads KAGVTQTPRYLIKTRGQQVTLSCSPISGHRSVSWYQQTPGQGLQFLFEYFSETQRNKGNFPGRFSGRQFSNSRSEMNVSTLELGDSALYLCASSLWTSGIAYNEQFFGPGTRLTVL.

The chain uses TRBV6-5 and TRBJ2-1, with 13 bases matching TRBD2. Germline CDR1 reads MNHEY; CDR2 reads SVGAGI. The CDR3 length is 18 residues. The junction had 12 bases not matched to a gene; V was cut back by 2 bases and J by 8 bases. The CDR3 loop reads CASSYPGTSGTPGDEQFF. CDR3 sequence (DNA): TGTGCCAGCAGTTACCCGGGGACTAGCGGGACCCCGGGGGATGAGCAGTTCTTC.

The sample holds one count of this clonotype. This chain links TRBV28 with TRBJ2-4, with D perhaps TRBD1 or TRBD2 (5 bases each). The end of the DNA is better explained by TRBJ2-7, so the J call may be wrong. Germline V CDR1 and CDR2: MDHEN, SYDVKM. The CDR3 sequence is 15 residues long. The CDR3 loop is CASSFPGRLDREQYF. The DNA for the CDR3 is TGTGCCAGCAGTTTTCCGGGACGGCTCGACCGCGAGCAGTACTTC.

The rearrangement links TRBV10-3 to TRBJ2-6, with TRBD1 identical over 7 bases. The CDR3 consists of 20 residues. Per germline, CDR1 ENHRY and CDR2 SYGVKD. Unmatched junction bases numbered 11, after V lost 0 bases and J lost 0 bases. CDR3 sequence reads: CAISESVTGQVLSGANVLTF. The CDR3 DNA follows: TGTGCCATCAGTGAGTCGGTCACAGGACAGGTGCTCTCTGGGGCCAACGTCCTGACTTTC.

The chain couples TRBV12-3 or TRBV12-4 to TRBJ2-5, with D possibly TRBD2 on 5 matching bases. The CDR3 length is 15 residues. The V and J ends lost 6 bases and 4 bases respectively, with 18 bases between them. In DNA, the CDR3 is TGTGCCAGCAGCCCCCCAAGAGGGAGAGGAGAGACCCAGTACTTC. Protein: CASSPPRGRGETQYF.

The genes are TRBV27 and TRBJ2-7, with 9 nucleotides matching TRBD1. This CDR3 spans 15 amino acids. The junction had 11 bases not matched to a gene; V was cut back by 5 bases and J by 6 bases. CDR1 and CDR2 from the germline V gene are MNHEY and SMNVEV (reference sequence). This chain's CDR3 is CASSPTSDRGAEQYF. The DNA of the CDR3 is TGTGCCAGCAGTCCTACCTCGGACAGGGGTGCCGAGCAGTACTTC.

Written as DNA, the CDR3 is TGCAGCGTTGGTTCCGGGGAGCTGTTTTTT. This encodes CSVGSGELFF. V is TRBV29-1 and J is TRBJ2-2; D is undetermined. V lost 4 bases, J lost 6 bases, and 3 bases lay in between. The CDR3 consists of 10 residues. Germline V gene sequence: CDR1 SQVTM, CDR2 ANQGSEA.

This chain joins TRBV3-1 and TRBJ2-3, with D perhaps TRBD1 or TRBD2 (6 bases each). Germline CDR1 LGHDT, CDR2 YNNKEL (reference sequence). The V gene lost 4 bases and the J gene lost 6 bases, with 17 bases spanning the gap. CDR3 length equals 15 residues. CDR3 amino acids: CASSPEALGGDTQYF. The CDR3 bases are TGTGCCAGCAGCCCCGAGGCTCTGGGGGGCGATACGCAGTATTTT.

This clonotype has just a few counts. CDR3 DNA sequence: TGTGCCAGCACCCCTCATAGACAGGGAATCTCCTACGAGCAGTACTTC. Protein: CASTPHRQGISYEQYF. The V and J genes are TRBV11-2 and TRBJ2-7; 7 positions match TRBD1. CDR1 is SGHAT and CDR2 is FQNNGV in the germline V gene. This CDR3 comprises 16 residues. J lost 0 bases, V lost 7 bases, and 12 bases had no gene match.

The table lists this clonotype with a few counts. V and J are TRBV2 and TRBJ2-7, with a tentative D call TRBD2 (7 bases). The V gene lost 10 bases and the J gene lost 3 bases, with 16 bases spanning the gap. The CDR3 covers 13 residues. The V gene's germline CDR1 is SNHLY and CDR2 FYNNEI. CDR3 in DNA: TGTGCCATCCGGGGGAGGGACAACTACGAGCAGTACTTC. This gives the protein CAIRGRDNYEQYF.

The V gene is TRBV6-6, the J gene TRBJ1-2; D unclear. CDR3 length equals 15 residues. V lost 0 bases and J lost 7, with 15 bases in between. CDR1 is MNHNY and CDR2 is SVGAGI in the germline V gene (reference sequence). The DNA for the CDR3 is TGTGCCAGCAGTTACTCCGTTCAAGGCACGTTTGGCTACACCTTC. Its translation is CASSYSVQGTFGYTF.

The chain carries TRBV20-1 and TRBJ2-1; maybe TRBD1 (5 bases). Trimming took off 3 bases at V and 7 bases at J, with 13 bases between the two ends. Germline loops: CDR1 DFQATT, CDR2 SNEGSKA (reference sequence). This CDR3 spans 13 amino acids. The CDR3 protein is CSARSGYMNEQFF. The CDR3 DNA is TGCAGTGCTAGGTCAGGGTACATGAATGAGCAGTTCTTC.

The chain joins TRBV18 to TRBJ2-7; D is undetermined. V was trimmed by 0 bases and J by 0 bases, leaving 12 bases between them. The CDR3 runs 16 residues. Germline CDR1 and CDR2: KGHSH and LQKENI. The CDR3 DNA reads TGTGCCAGCTCACCACCGTTCAGGAACAACTCCTACGAGCAGTACTTC. This gives the protein CASSPPFRNNSYEQYF.

Only one count was recorded for this clonotype. The genes are TRBV28 and TRBJ2-3, with TRBD2 matching 7 bases. This CDR3 is built from 14 residues. Germline V gene data show CDR1 as MDHEN and CDR2 as SYDVKM. Trimming at V came to 8 bases and at J to 6 bases, leaving 11 bases not matched to a gene. In DNA, the CDR3 is TGTGCCAGCGGCGACGGACTAGTTTGGGATACGCAGTATTTT. Encoded protein: CASGDGLVWDTQYF.

The V gene is TRBV3-1, the J gene TRBJ2-5; D unclear. In germline, CDR1 is LGHDT, CDR2 YNNKEL (reference sequence). Trimming shortened V by 5 bases and J by 6 bases, and 13 bases separated the two germline ends. The length of the CDR3 is 13 residues. CDR3 sequence reads: CASSSGVLKTQYF. CDR3 bases: TGTGCCAGCAGCTCCGGAGTGTTAAAGACCCAGTACTTC.

The table lists this clonotype with a few counts. The V and J genes are TRBV29-1 and TRBJ2-7; the D call may be TRBD1 or TRBD2 (5 bases each). Trimming pared 7 bases from V and 7 bases from J, leaving 14 bases between. The CDR3 consists of 11 residues. Germline loops: CDR1 SQVTM, CDR2 ANQGSEA. CDR3 region: CSAGQSDEQYF. The DNA for the CDR3 is TGCAGCGCGGGGCAGAGCGATGAGCAGTACTTC.

The rearrangement links TRBV6-5 to TRBJ1-1, with D hard to call. This CDR3 has 14 residues. Trimming shortened V by 5 bases and J by 3 bases, and 13 bases separated the two germline ends. Germline CDR1 MNHEY, CDR2 SVGAGI. The CDR3 reads CASSQPPRDTEAFF. The CDR3 bases are TGTGCCAGCAGTCAACCCCCCCGGGACACTGAAGCTTTCTTT.

The chain links TRBV6-5 to TRBJ2-4; 11 bases agree with TRBD2. The J call is in doubt because the DNA end fits TRBJ2-7 better. The CDR3 has 18 amino acids. Germline CDR1 MNHEY, CDR2 SVGAGI. This chain's CDR3 is CASSYSGLAGRVTNEQYF. The CDR3 DNA follows: TGTGCCAGCAGTTACTCCGGACTAGCGGGTCGCGTTACCAACGAGCAGTACTTC.

In this sample, this clonotype turned up a few times. The chain joins TRBV12-3 or TRBV12-4 to TRBJ2-7; tentative D call: TRBD1 (6 bases). The germline V and J ends were trimmed by 5 bases and 2 bases, with 13 bases remaining between them. The CDR3 totals 14 residues. The CDR3 DNA reads TGTGCCAGCAGTGCCGGGACATTTACCTACGAGCAGTACTTC. It encodes CASSAGTFTYEQYF.

The rearrangement uses TRBV10-3 and TRBJ2-1; 9 bases map to TRBD2. This CDR3 spans 15 amino acids. After removal of 5 bases from V and 6 bases from J, the junction contained 8 bases not matched to a gene. The germline V gene has CDR1 ENHRY and CDR2 SYGVKD. In DNA form, the CDR3 reads TGTGCCATCAGTCCCACTAGTAGCGGGAGCAATGAGCAGTTCTTC. Amino acid sequence: CAISPTSSGSNEQFF.

The genes are TRBV13 and TRBJ2-3, with unresolved D. The germline CDR1 and CDR2 sequences are PRHDT and FYEKMQ (reference sequence). The CDR3 is 13 amino acids. Trimming stripped 5 bases from V and 2 bases from J, with 8 bases between. Here the CDR3 reads CASSPLYTDTQYF. The CDR3 coding sequence is TGTGCCAGCAGCCCACTCTACACAGATACGCAGTATTTT.

The chain has TRBV14 and TRBJ2-1; D unresolved. This CDR3 has 13 amino acids. Germline CDR1 and CDR2: SGHDN and FVKESK. V shed 3 bases and J shed 9 bases, with 12 bases lying between them. This CDR3 is CASSQQLTAEQFF. The CDR3 DNA reads as TGTGCCAGCAGCCAGCAACTCACCGCTGAGCAGTTCTTC.